Shown below are 17 T cell receptor beta chains from a single sample sequenced in a study of CD8 T cells in Susac syndrome. An amount of RNA that ranged from roughly 0.45 to 1 ug was reverse transcribed with random hexamers. TCRdb called the immunoSEQ multiplex PCR reads again in MiXCR, with one record for every CDR3 protein. Of roughly 250,000 distinct CDR3 sequences in the sample, 96% were seen once. The specimen sequenced was CD4+ T cells from PBMCs. The receptors originated from a human donor with Susac syndrome.

The rearrangement joins TRBV20-1 to TRBJ2-1; 14 bases match TRBD2. CDR1 is DFQATT and CDR2 is SNEGSKA in the germline V gene (reference sequence). V was clipped by 3 bases and J by 6 bases; unmatched bases: 7. This CDR3 contains 16 residues. The CDR3: CSAREPGTSGGNEQFF. In DNA form, the CDR3 reads TGCAGTGCTAGGGAACCCGGGACTAGCGGGGGCAATGAGCAGTTCTTC.

The genes are TRBV6-1 and TRBJ2-7; 12 bases match TRBD2. The germline V gene has CDR1 MNHNS and CDR2 SASEGT. The J segment lost 0 bases and the V segment lost 7 bases, leaving 10 bases of the junction unmatched. This CDR3 has 17 amino acids. The CDR3: CASNGASGRASSYEQYF. CDR3 in DNA: TGTGCCAGCAATGGGGCTAGCGGGAGGGCCAGCTCCTACGAGCAGTACTTC.

This chain joins TRBV23-1 and TRBJ2-7, with unresolved D. TRBV23-1 is identified as an open reading frame with a role that is uncertain. Deletions cut 8 bases from V and 6 bases from J, with 17 bases between. This CDR3 contains 13 residues. CDR3 in DNA: TGCGCCAGCCCCCCTAGTGTTTATCGCGAGCAGTACTTC. Amino acid sequence: CASPPSVYREQYF.

The chain employs TRBV9 and TRBJ1-2; 8 nucleotides match TRBD1. Germline V gene sequence: CDR1 SGDLS, CDR2 YYNGEE. This CDR3 comprises 14 residues. J was trimmed by 5 bases and V by 3 bases; bases with no gene match: 6. CDR3 amino acids: CASSETTGVYGYTF. As DNA, the CDR3 is TGTGCCAGCAGCGAGACGACAGGGGTATATGGCTACACCTTC.

The chain couples TRBV9 to TRBJ2-3; 10 nucleotides agree with TRBD2. The germline V gene encodes CDR1 SGDLS and CDR2 YYNGEE. CDR3 size: 16 residues. J gave up 7 bases and V 0 bases, and 8 bases lay outside the gene matches. The CDR3 spells CASSVDLAGAGNTQYF. CDR3 nucleotides: TGTGCCAGCAGCGTAGACCTAGCGGGAGCTGGGAATACGCAGTATTTT. Complete variable domain (other parts from reference TRBV9 and TRBJ2-3): DSGVTQTPKHLITATGQRVTLRCSPRSGDLSVYWYQQSLDQGLQFLIQYYNGEERAKGNILERFSAQQFPDLHSELNLSSLELGDSALYFCASSVDLAGAGNTQYFGPGTRLTVL.

J is TRBJ2-1 and V is TRBV27; D possibly corresponds to TRBD1 (6 bases). V was clipped by 6 bases and J by 12 bases, with 18 bases between them. Germline CDR1 reads MNHEY; CDR2 reads SMNVEV (reference sequence). This CDR3 spans 13 amino acids. The CDR3 bases are TGTGCCAGCAGAACAACTTCACAGGGTGGGCAGTTCTTC. Translation: CASRTTSQGGQFF.

V is TRBV6-5 and J is TRBJ2-7; 8 nucleotides line up with TRBD2. J gave up 1 base and V 8 bases, and 10 bases lay outside the gene matches. In germline, CDR1 is MNHEY, CDR2 SVGAGI. This CDR3 has 15 residues. CDR3 in amino acids: CASGVAGPRSYEQYF. The DNA of the CDR3 is TGTGCCAGCGGGGTAGCGGGGCCAAGGTCCTACGAGCAGTACTTC.

V usage is TRBV28 and J usage is TRBJ1-5; unclear D gene. There are 12 residues in the CDR3. Germline V gene sequence: CDR1 MDHEN, CDR2 SYDVKM. V lost 6 bases and J lost 4, with 7 bases in between. As DNA, the CDR3 is TGTGCCAGCAGATCCCCGAATCAGCCCCAGCATTTT. Amino acid sequence: CASRSPNQPQHF.

CDR3 amino acids: CASSNGVNYGYTF. In DNA, the CDR3 is TGTGCCAGCAGCAATGGCGTAAACTATGGCTACACCTTC. This chain connects TRBV28 to TRBJ1-2; D not resolved. V was cut by 6 bases and J by 2 bases, with 10 bases left in between. Germline V CDR1 and CDR2: MDHEN, SYDVKM. The CDR3 runs 13 residues.

This chain uses TRBV20-1 with TRBJ2-7; D perhaps matches TRBD2 (6 bases). The V gene's germline CDR1 is DFQATT and CDR2 SNEGSKA (reference sequence). This CDR3 comprises 13 residues. The V and J ends lost 6 bases and 0 bases respectively, with 12 bases between them. CDR3 in amino acids: CSALASSSYEQYF. The DNA of the CDR3 is TGCAGTGCCCTAGCGTCGAGCTCCTACGAGCAGTACTTC.

J is TRBJ2-1 and V is TRBV21-1; the D call in the table, TRBD1, was not verified against the DNA. TRBV21-1 is a known pseudogene. CDR3 length: 16 amino acids. CDR3 region: CASSSYRDSNTREQFF. CDR3 DNA: TGTGCCAGCAGTTCCTACCGGGACAGCAATACTAGGGAGCAGTTCTTC.

V is TRBV3-1 and J is TRBJ1-2; weak D call: TRBD1 (6 bases). Germline CDR1 LGHDT, CDR2 YNNKEL (reference sequence). CDR3 length equals 14 residues. Between the trimmed V and J ends, which lost 1 base and 1 base, there was a span of 7 bases. The CDR3 loop is CASSQVDSNYGYTF. Here the CDR3 DNA reads TGTGCCAGCAGCCAAGTGGACAGTAACTATGGCTACACCTTC.

This sequence joins TRBV20-1 and TRBJ2-5; 10 nucleotides agree with TRBD2. The CDR3 has 16 amino acids. Germline CDR1 and CDR2: DFQATT and SNEGSKA (reference sequence). V dropped 2 bases and J dropped 0; count of bases not matched to a gene: 6. The CDR3 DNA reads as TGCAGTGCTAGAAGGTCACTAGCGGGGAACCAAGAGACCCAGTACTTC. This translates into CSARRSLAGNQETQYF.

This clonotype was seen only once. This chain links TRBV30 with TRBJ2-3; 7 bases map to TRBD2. The germline gives CDR1 GTSNPN, CDR2 SVGIG (reference sequence). The length of the CDR3 is 14 residues. V gave up 2 bases and J gave up 2 bases; unmatched junction bases: 4. CDR3 nucleotides: TGTGCCTGGAGTAAGCTAGCGGCCACAGATACGCAGTATTTT. It is translated as CAWSKLAATDTQYF. The full variable domain, rest sourced from reference TRBV30 and TRBJ2-3, is SQTIHQWPATLVQPVGSPLSLECTVEGTSNPNLYWYRQAAGRGLQLLFYSVGIGQISSEVPQNLSASRPQDRQFILSSKKLLLSDSGFYLCAWSKLAATDTQYFGPGTRLTVL.

The V and J genes are TRBV20-1 and TRBJ2-7; 12 nucleotides line up with TRBD2. CDR1 and CDR2 from the germline V gene are DFQATT and SNEGSKA (reference sequence). The CDR3 is 13 residues long. V was pared by 5 bases and J by 5 bases, with 4 bases of the junction left unmatched. The DNA for the CDR3 is TGCAGTGCTCGACTAGCGGGAGTACACGAGCAGTACTTC. Protein sequence: CSARLAGVHEQYF.

V usage is TRBV12-3 or TRBV12-4 and J usage is TRBJ1-4; a weak D match, TRBD1 (5 bases). There are 16 residues in the CDR3. V was cut by 6 bases and J by 7 bases, with 21 bases left in between. The CDR3 region is CASSPPSGLKGEKLFF. In nucleotides, the CDR3 is TGTGCCAGCAGCCCCCCGTCGGGACTCAAGGGTGAAAAACTGTTTTTT.

The V call is TRBV9, the J call TRBJ2-7; D remains unclear. Germline V CDR1 and CDR2: SGDLS, YYNGEE. The CDR3 has 14 amino acids. Trimming shortened V by 0 bases and J by 0 bases, and 7 bases separated the two germline ends. The DNA of the CDR3 is TGTGCCAGCAGCGTAGACGCAAACTCCTACGAGCAGTACTTC. The encoded protein is CASSVDANSYEQYF. Supplemented by reference TRBV9 and TRBJ2-7, the full variable domain reads DSGVTQTPKHLITATGQRVTLRCSPRSGDLSVYWYQQSLDQGLQFLIQYYNGEERAKGNILERFSAQQFPDLHSELNLSSLELGDSALYFCASSVDANSYEQYFGPGTRLTVT.